The clone carrying this T cell receptor (beta chain) was picked up a small number of times. The sample comes from a study of response to subunit inactivated influenza vaccine. V lost 6 bases, J lost 2 bases, and 1 base stayed unmatched. The CDR3 sequence is 12 residues long. The germline V gene has CDR1 MNHNS and CDR2 SASEGT. MiXCR was run by TCRdb on the RT-PCR reads, yielding one entry per CDR3 protein. The sample holds about 540,000 distinct CDR3 sequences, around 21% seen once. This same sample was also taken into another study, of T cells expressing NK-cell markers. From that study: With UMIs, 5'RACE template switching was used to make TCR beta cDNA. Seven HCMV-seropositive donors and one seronegative donor made up the eight sequenced donors. Dominant NKG2C+ clonotypes in about six donors made up about 1.0-7.0% of CD8+ T cells.

The sample in question was CD4+ T cells sorted from PBMCs, obtained about 13 days after vaccination. The sequence was collected from a man in his fifties or sixties who received an inactivated influenza vaccine. The chain combines TRBV6-1 with TRBJ2-7; 7 bases are a match to TRBD1. The CDR3 loop reads CASRDRTYEQYF. The CDR3 bases are TGTGCCAGCAGGGACAGGACCTACGAGCAGTACTTC.